A single sample is the source of the 20 T cell receptor beta chains below, sequenced in a study of blood T cell repertoires in COVID-19. The method was immunoSEQ multiplex PCR; TCRdb's version includes in-frame clones alone and lacks a portion of them. Found here are about 200,000 clones, about 82% of them singletons; the top ten hold about 10%. Sequenced sample: peripheral blood. These receptors were obtained from a woman aged 80 or over with acute or convalescent COVID-19.

This chain links TRBV21-1 with TRBJ2-7; TRBD2, the table's D call, was not compared with the DNA. TRBV21-1 constitutes a pseudogene. This CDR3 is 16 amino acids long. CDR3 DNA sequence: TGTGCCAGCAGCTCGACTAGCGGGGTATCAACCTACGAGCAGTACTTC. Its protein is CASSSTSGVSTYEQYF.

The genes are TRBV28 and TRBJ2-3, with D unclear. Germline CDR1 and CDR2: MDHEN and SYDVKM. Trimming took off 6 bases at V and 0 bases at J, with 16 bases between the two ends. The CDR3 is 16 residues long. The CDR3 sequence: CASSPMFGASTDTQYF. Written as DNA, the CDR3 is TGTGCCAGCAGCCCTATGTTCGGTGCCAGCACAGATACGCAGTATTTT.

This clone was recorded once. V and J are TRBV30 and TRBJ1-6, with D unresolved. In germline, CDR1 is GTSNPN, CDR2 SVGIG (reference sequence). The V gene lost 3 bases and the J gene lost 7 bases, with 13 bases spanning the gap. There are 14 residues in the CDR3. In nucleotides, the CDR3 is TGTGCCTGGAGAGCGACGTTAAGAAATTCACCCCTCCACTTT. This sequence encodes CAWRATLRNSPLHF.

This chain connects TRBV4-3 to TRBJ2-7; TRBD1 matches 7 bases. The V gene's germline CDR1 is LGHNA and CDR2 YSLEER. The CDR3 covers 15 residues. The trim removed 6 bases at V and 5 bases at J, leaving 13 bases unmatched. The chain's CDR3 is CASSHDRELFNEQYF. The CDR3 DNA reads as TGCGCCAGCAGTCACGACAGGGAATTGTTCAACGAGCAGTACTTC.

This chain joins TRBV7-2 and TRBJ1-5; 9 bases fit TRBD1. V was pared by 5 bases and J by 7 bases, with 6 bases of the junction left unmatched. The CDR3 sequence is 14 residues long. The germline V gene encodes CDR1 SGHTA and CDR2 FQGNSA. CDR3 amino acids: CASSPDRGKQPQHF. The DNA of the CDR3 is TGTGCCAGCAGCCCCGACAGGGGGAAGCAGCCCCAGCATTTT.

V gene TRBV6-2 or TRBV6-3 combines with J gene TRBJ2-1; D might be TRBD1 (6 bases). Per germline, CDR1 MNHEY and CDR2 SVGEGT. Deletions cut 4 bases from V and 10 bases from J, with 17 bases between. The CDR3 length is 14 residues. CDR3 in amino acids: CASSFDRQRGEQFF. Here the CDR3 DNA reads TGTGCCAGCAGTTTCGACAGGCAAAGGGGGGAGCAGTTCTTC.

The V call is TRBV10-2, the J call TRBJ1-1; TRBD1 is a possible D gene (6 bases). Trimming stripped 8 bases from V and 0 bases from J, with 19 bases between. Germline V lookup: CDR1 WSHSY, CDR2 SAAADI. The CDR3 sequence is 16 residues long. The CDR3 here is CASGGVNRVLNTEAFF. The DNA of the CDR3 is TGCGCCAGCGGGGGGGTAAACAGGGTCCTGAACACTGAAGCTTTCTTT.

The chain has TRBV2 and TRBJ1-2, with TRBD1 matching over 10 bases. The V segment lost 7 bases and the J segment 2 bases; nucleotides outside the gene matches: 4. Germline V gene sequence: CDR1 SNHLY, CDR2 FYNNEI. The CDR3 runs 14 residues. CDR3 coding DNA: TGTGCCAGCATTCCGGGACAGGGGAACTATGGCTACACCTTC. This gives the protein CASIPGQGNYGYTF. The full variable domain, with the rest looked up from reference TRBV2 and TRBJ1-2, is EPEVTQTPSHQVTQMGQEVILRCVPISNHLYFYWYRQILGQKVEFLVSFYNNEISEKSEIFDDQFSVERPDGSNFTLKIRSTKLEDSAMYFCASIPGQGNYGYTFGSGTRLTVV.

The V call is TRBV12-3 or TRBV12-4, the J call TRBJ2-7; tentatively, D is TRBD2 (5 bases). Trimming stripped 3 bases from V and 2 bases from J, with 8 bases between. This CDR3 contains 13 residues. CDR3 in DNA: TGTGCCAGCAGTTTGGAGCGGACCTACGAGCAGTACTTC. This codes for CASSLERTYEQYF.

This clone came up once. The genes are TRBV19 and TRBJ1-5; 9 nucleotides line up with TRBD1. Per the germline V gene, CDR1 is LNHDA and CDR2 is SQIVND (reference sequence). The CDR3 sequence is 15 residues long. The trim removed 8 bases at V and 11 bases at J, leaving 16 bases unmatched. The CDR3 loop reads CASGRDRETAEAQHF. The CDR3 region has the DNA TGTGCCAGTGGGCGGGACAGGGAAACGGCGGAGGCCCAGCATTTT.

The chain combines TRBV6-2 or TRBV6-3 with TRBJ1-2, with 9 nucleotides matching TRBD1. Germline values: CDR1 MNHEY, CDR2 SVGEGT. J lost 8 bases, V lost 5 bases, and 6 bases had no gene match. There are 13 residues in the CDR3. In DNA, the CDR3 is TGTGCCAGCAGTCGGGACAGGGACCGGGGCTACACCTTC. Amino acid sequence: CASSRDRDRGYTF.

The chain couples TRBV7-9 to TRBJ2-3, with TRBD2 matching 14 bases. CDR1 SEHNR and CDR2 FQNEAQ come from the germline V gene (reference sequence). V lost 5 bases to trimming and J lost 1 base; unmatched junction nucleotides: 5. This CDR3 has 17 residues. The CDR3 protein is CASSEGTSGGGTDTQYF. The DNA of the CDR3 is TGTGCCAGCAGCGAAGGGACTAGCGGGGGAGGCACAGATACGCAGTATTTT.

This chain links TRBV7-2 with TRBJ2-1; D unresolved. V was pared by 4 bases and J by 10 bases, with 11 bases between. The germline gives CDR1 SGHTA, CDR2 FQGNSA. The CDR3 spans 12 residues. DNA for the CDR3: TGTGCCAGCAGCTCGACCCGGAGAGAGCAGTTCTTC. Its translation: CASSSTRREQFF.

The count of this clone is one. This rearrangement joins TRBV2 to TRBJ1-5; no firm D call. CDR1 SNHLY and CDR2 FYNNEI come from the germline V gene. V lost 3 bases and J 0 bases, leaving 6 bases between the germline ends. This CDR3 is built from 14 residues. The CDR3 nucleotides are TGTGCCAGCAGTGAGTTCAATAGCAATCAGCCCCAGCATTTT. Its protein product is CASSEFNSNQPQHF.

The chain uses TRBV2 and TRBJ2-1, with D tentatively TRBD2 (6 bases). Trimming removed 6 bases from V and 9 bases from J, with 15 bases in between. The CDR3 runs to 13 residues. CDR1 and CDR2 (germline): SNHLY, FYNNEI. CDR3 coding DNA: TGTGCCAGCAGGCGGAGGGCCCAGGGTGAGCAGTTCTTC. It is translated as CASRRRAQGEQFF.

This chain uses TRBV10-3 with TRBJ2-2; no clear D gene. CDR1 and CDR2 from the germline V gene are ENHRY and SYGVKD. This CDR3 contains 14 residues. Trimming took 3 bases from V and 3 from J, leaving 8 bases between them. CDR3 bases: TGTGCCATCAGTGATCTGCCGGACACCGGGGAGCTGTTTTTT. Its protein product is CAISDLPDTGELFF.

The gene calls are TRBV30 and TRBJ2-5; no clear D. Trimming cost V 1 base and J 4 bases, with 10 bases left between them. Germline assignment: CDR1 GTSNPN and CDR2 SVGIG (reference sequence). CDR3 length: 13 residues. The CDR3 coding sequence is TGTGCCTGGAGTGGTGAGGCGAGAGAGACCCAGTACTTC. Translated, it gives CAWSGEARETQYF.

The rearrangement uses TRBV7-9 and TRBJ1-3, with D unclear. The germline CDR1 and CDR2 sequences are SEHNR and FQNEAQ (reference sequence). V was pared by 0 bases and J by 4 bases, with 4 bases between. This CDR3 has 13 amino acids. The CDR3 DNA reads as TGTGCCAGCAGCTTAGCCAGAGGAAACACCATATATTTT. This sequence encodes CASSLARGNTIYF.

This clone was detected a few times. CDR3 nucleotide sequence: TGCGCCAGCAGCCCCCCAGGCACGAACACTGAAGCTTTCTTT. Protein product: CASSPPGTNTEAFF. V gene TRBV5-1 combines with J gene TRBJ1-1; D is unclear. There are 14 residues in the CDR3. V was shortened by 4 bases and J by 1 base, with 11 bases between the two germline ends. From germline, CDR1 is SGHRS and CDR2 YFSETQ.

This chain joins TRBV19 and TRBJ2-3, with TRBD1 as a possible D gene (5 bases). The V end lost 3 bases, the J end lost 1 base, and 11 bases lay between the germline ends. Germline V lookup: CDR1 LNHDA, CDR2 SQIVND (reference sequence). CDR3 length equals 15 residues. The CDR3 sequence is CASSIGQGGTDTQYF. DNA for the CDR3: TGTGCCAGTAGTATTGGGCAGGGTGGCACAGATACGCAGTATTTT.